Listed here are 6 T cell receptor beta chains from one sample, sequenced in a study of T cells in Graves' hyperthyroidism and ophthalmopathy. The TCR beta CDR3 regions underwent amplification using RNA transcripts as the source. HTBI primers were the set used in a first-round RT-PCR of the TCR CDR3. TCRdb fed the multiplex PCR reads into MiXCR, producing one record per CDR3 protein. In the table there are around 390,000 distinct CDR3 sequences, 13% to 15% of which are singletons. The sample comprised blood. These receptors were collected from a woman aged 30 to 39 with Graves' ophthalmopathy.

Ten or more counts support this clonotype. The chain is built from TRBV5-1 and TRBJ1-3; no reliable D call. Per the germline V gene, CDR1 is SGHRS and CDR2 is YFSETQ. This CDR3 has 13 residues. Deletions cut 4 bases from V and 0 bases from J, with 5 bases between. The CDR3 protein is CASSVSSGNTIYF. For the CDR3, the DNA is TGCGCCAGCAGCGTTAGCTCTGGAAACACCATATATTTT.

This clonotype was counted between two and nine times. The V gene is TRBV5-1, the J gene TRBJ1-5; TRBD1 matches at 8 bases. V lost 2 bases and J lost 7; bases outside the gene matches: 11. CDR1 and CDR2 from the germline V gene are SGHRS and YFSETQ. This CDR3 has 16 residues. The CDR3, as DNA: TGCGCCAGCAGCTTAAAACAGGGGGAAGCGAACCAGCCCCAGCATTTT. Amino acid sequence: CASSLKQGEANQPQHF. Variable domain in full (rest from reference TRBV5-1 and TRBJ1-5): KAGVTQTPRYLIKTRGQQVTLSCSPISGHRSVSWYQQTPGQGLQFLFEYFSETQRNKGNFPGRFSGRQFSNSRSEMNVSTLELGDSALYLCASSLKQGEANQPQHFGDGTRLSIL.

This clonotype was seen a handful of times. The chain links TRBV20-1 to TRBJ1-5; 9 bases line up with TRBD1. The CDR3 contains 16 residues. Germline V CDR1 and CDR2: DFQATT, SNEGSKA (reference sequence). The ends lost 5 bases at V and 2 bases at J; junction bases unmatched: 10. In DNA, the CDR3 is TGCAGTGCTGGGGACAGGGTTCTACTGGGCAATCAGCCCCAGCATTTT. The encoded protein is CSAGDRVLLGNQPQHF.

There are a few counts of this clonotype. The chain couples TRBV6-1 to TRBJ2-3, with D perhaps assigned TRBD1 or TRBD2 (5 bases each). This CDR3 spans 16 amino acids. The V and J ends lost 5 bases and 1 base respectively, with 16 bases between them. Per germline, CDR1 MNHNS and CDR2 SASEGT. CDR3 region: CASSSPQGEGTDTQYF. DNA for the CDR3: TGTGCCAGCAGTTCCCCCCAGGGAGAAGGCACAGATACGCAGTATTTT.

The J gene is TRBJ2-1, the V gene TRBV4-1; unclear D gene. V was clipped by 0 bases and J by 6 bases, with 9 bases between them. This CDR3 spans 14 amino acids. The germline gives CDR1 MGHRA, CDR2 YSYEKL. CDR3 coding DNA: TGCGCCAGCAGCCAAGAGACCCGCCCCAATGAGCAGTTCTTC. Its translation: CASSQETRPNEQFF.

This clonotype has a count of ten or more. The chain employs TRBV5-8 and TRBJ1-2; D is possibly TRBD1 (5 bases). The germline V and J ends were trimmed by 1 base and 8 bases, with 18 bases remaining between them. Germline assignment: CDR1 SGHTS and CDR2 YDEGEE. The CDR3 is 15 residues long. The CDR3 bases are TGTGCCAGCAGCTTGCCCGCGGGGGGTTTAGAGGGCTACACCTTC. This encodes CASSLPAGGLEGYTF.